This T cell receptor beta chain was sequenced in a study of shared clonotypes between healthy human individuals. Germline V gene sequence: CDR1 SQVTM, CDR2 ANQGSEA. The V gene lost 2 bases and the J gene lost 2 bases, with 16 bases spanning the gap. This CDR3 is 15 amino acids long. CD45RO-negative cells were positively selected for CCR7, leaving out terminally differentiated effector memory CD45RA+ cells. Repertoires were generated with immunoSEQ multiplex PCR, while TCRdb's copy carries only in-frame clones and drops some. The sample lists some 800,000 clones, roughly 92% occurring once. Source material: naive CD8+ T cells sorted from blood. This receptor was obtained from a young man in good health. The rearrangement uses TRBV29-1 and TRBJ2-7, with D possibly being TRBD2 (6 bases). Here the CDR3 reads CSVESSASETYEQYF. The DNA of the CDR3 is TGCAGCGTTGAATCGTCGGCTAGCGAAACCTACGAGCAGTACTTC.